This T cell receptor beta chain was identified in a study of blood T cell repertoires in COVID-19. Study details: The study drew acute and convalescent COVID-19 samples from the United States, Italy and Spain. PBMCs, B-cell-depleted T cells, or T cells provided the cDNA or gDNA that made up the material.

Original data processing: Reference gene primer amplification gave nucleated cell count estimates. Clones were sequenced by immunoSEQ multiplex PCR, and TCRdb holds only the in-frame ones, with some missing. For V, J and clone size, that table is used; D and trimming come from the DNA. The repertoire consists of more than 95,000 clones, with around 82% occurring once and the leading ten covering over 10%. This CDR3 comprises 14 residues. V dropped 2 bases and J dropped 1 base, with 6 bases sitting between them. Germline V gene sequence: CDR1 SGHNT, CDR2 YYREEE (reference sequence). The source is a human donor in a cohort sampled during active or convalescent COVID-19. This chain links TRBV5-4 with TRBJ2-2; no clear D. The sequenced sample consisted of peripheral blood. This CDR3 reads CASSLELNTGELFF. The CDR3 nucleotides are TGTGCCAGCAGCTTAGAACTGAACACCGGGGAGCTGTTTTTT.